Listed below are T cell receptor beta chains from one sample, sequenced in a study of T cells after yellow fever vaccination. Using its own MiXCR run on the 5' RACE reads, TCRdb lists one record per CDR3 protein. This sample has fewer than 350,000 distinct CDR3 sequences; more than 8.5% occur once, and the top ten carry roughly 18%. The sequencing used PBMCs, collected on the day of the first yellow fever vaccination. These receptors came from a man aged 18 to 29 who received the YFV17D yellow fever vaccine. Each CDR3 is given with its conserved first and last residue. A D gene is named only where the DNA matches it firmly. The size entry is marked missing in some rows and otherwise reads once, few, many or a size class.

J,size,V,D,CDR3,DNA
TRBJ2-5,few,TRBV20-1,TRBD2,CSAKRLAGAQETQYF,TGCAGTGCGAAACGACTAGCGGGGGCCCAAGAGACCCAGTACTTC
TRBJ2-6,few,TRBV27,.,CATPGQFSGANVLTF,TGTGCCACACCCGGGCAGTTCTCTGGGGCCAACGTCCTGACTTTC
TRBJ1-2,few,TRBV6-5,TRBD1,CASSYLRTGGVLYGYTF,TGTGCCAGCAGTTACTTGAGGACAGGGGGCGTCTTGTATGGCTACACCTTC
TRBJ1-6,many,TRBV12-3/TRBV12-4,.,CASTPALGSNNSPLHF,TGTGCCAGCACTCCCGCTTTGGGCAGTAATAATTCACCCCTCCACTTT
TRBJ1-4,.,TRBV5-6,TRBD1,CARGHPRQGRKLFF,TGTGCCAGGGGCCACCCAAGACAGGGAAGAAAACTGTTTTTT
TRBJ2-1,.,TRBV19,TRBD2,CASSSGGFLAEQFF,TGTGCCAGTAGTTCGGGGGGTTTCCTAGCTGAGCAGTTCTTC
TRBJ1-2,.,TRBV5-1,TRBD1,CASSLDPGGVNGYTF,TGCGCCAGCAGCTTGGACCCAGGGGGAGTGAATGGCTACACCTTC
TRBJ2-2,.,TRBV9,.,CASSPGTPSPTGELFF,TGTGCCAGCAGCCCGGGGACACCTTCGCCCACCGGGGAGCTGTTTTTT
TRBJ2-2,many,TRBV7-2,TRBD2,CASSFAGGRNTGELFF,TGTGCCAGCAGCTTTGCGGGGGGGCGAAACACCGGGGAGCTGTTTTTT
TRBJ2-3,.,TRBV2,.,CASKYHDTQYF,TGTGCCAGCAAATACCATGACACGCAGTATTTT
TRBJ1-1,many,TRBV7-8,TRBD1,CASSLVGGLMNTEAFF,TGTGCCAGCAGCTTAGTAGGGGGCCTTATGAACACTGAAGCTTTCTTT
TRBJ1-6,few,TRBV12-3/TRBV12-4,.,CASSLQRDSPLHF,TGTGCCAGCAGTTTACAGCGGGATTCACCCCTCCACTTT
TRBJ2-1,few,TRBV29-1,TRBD1,CSVGRVRTGSRDSKDNEQFF,TGCAGCGTTGGGAGGGTCCGGACAGGGAGTAGAGACAGTAAGGACAATGAGCAGTTCTTC
TRBJ1-3,.,TRBV4-2,.,CASSPSILSGNTIYF,TGTGCCAGCAGCCCTTCGATCCTCTCTGGAAACACCATATATTTT
TRBJ1-2,.,TRBV12-3/TRBV12-4,.,CASSFRGISGYTF,TGTGCCAGCAGTTTTAGGGGGATTTCTGGCTACACCTTC
TRBJ2-2,many,TRBV5-1,.,CASSSTVTTGELFF,TGCGCCAGCAGCTCGACAGTGACGACCGGGGAGCTGTTTTTT
TRBJ2-5,few,TRBV5-1,TRBD2,CASSLGLVLADQETQYF,TGCGCCAGCAGCTTGGGTTTAGTACTAGCGGACCAAGAGACCCAGTACTTC
TRBJ2-2,.,TRBV9,TRBD1,CASSVNRDRDTGELFF,TGTGCCAGCAGCGTTAACCGGGACAGAGACACCGGGGAGCTGTTTTTT
TRBJ1-2,.,TRBV4-3,TRBD1,CASSQDSDRRVGYTF,TGCGCCAGCAGCCAAGACTCGGACAGGAGGGTAGGCTACACCTTC
TRBJ1-2,.,TRBV29-1,.,CSVSLTNRENYGYTF,TGCAGCGTTTCCCTAACAAACAGGGAGAACTATGGCTACACCTTC
TRBJ2-7,few,TRBV27,.,CASSFSGIGSEQYF,TGTGCCAGCAGTTTTTCAGGGATCGGGTCCGAGCAGTACTTC
TRBJ2-5,few,TRBV27,TRBD1,CASRTGGMETQYF,TGTGCCAGCAGGACAGGGGGCATGGAGACCCAGTACTTC
TRBJ1-5,few,TRBV6-5,.,CASSYSGETRQPQHF,TGTGCCAGCAGTTACTCGGGGGAGACACGTCAGCCCCAGCATTTT
TRBJ2-5,.,TRBV5-1,.,CASVSGGHQETQYF,TGCGCCAGCGTGTCCGGGGGGCATCAAGAGACCCAGTACTTC
TRBJ2-7,few,TRBV7-6,TRBD2,CASTQGEGPYYEQYF,TGTGCCAGCACCCAAGGGGAGGGGCCTTATTACGAGCAGTACTTC
TRBJ1-6,few,TRBV6-5,.,CASSWGGPLHF,TGTGCCAGCAGTTGGGGTGGACCCCTCCACTTT
TRBJ1-4,few,TRBV4-3,TRBD1,CASSQRQGKGEKLFF,TGCGCCAGCAGCCAGCGACAGGGAAAGGGTGAAAAACTGTTTTTT
TRBJ2-5,few,TRBV6-2/TRBV6-3,.,CASSARVSEGETQYF,TGTGCCAGCAGTGCCCGGGTCTCGGAGGGAGAGACCCAGTACTTC
TRBJ2-5,.,TRBV19,TRBD1,CASSDPGTEETQYF,TGTGCCAGTAGTGATCCCGGGACAGAAGAGACCCAGTACTTC
TRBJ2-3,many,TRBV5-1,TRBD2,CASSLGLAAWDTQYF,TGCGCCAGCAGCTTGGGACTAGCGGCTTGGGATACGCAGTATTTT
TRBJ2-7,few,TRBV7-2,.,CASSLVSGSPYEQYF,TGTGCCAGCAGCTTAGTTTCGGGCAGCCCCTACGAGCAGTACTTC
TRBJ2-7,.,TRBV10-3,.,CAISGSGWSYEQYF,TGTGCCATCAGTGGTTCTGGATGGTCCTACGAGCAGTACTTC
TRBJ1-4,.,TRBV27,.,CASSLRHPLEKLFF,TGTGCCAGCAGTTTACGGCACCCTCTAGAAAAACTGTTTTTT
TRBJ1-1,few,TRBV20-1,.,CSAWATGWLNEAFF,TGCAGTGCTTGGGCTACAGGTTGGCTTAACGAAGCTTTCTTT
TRBJ2-3,few,TRBV2,TRBD2,CASSTGTSGDTQYF,TGTGCCAGCAGCACCGGGACTAGCGGAGATACGCAGTATTTT
TRBJ2-7,many,TRBV7-2,TRBD1,CASSLGVGGLPLYEQYF,TGTGCCAGCAGCTTAGGGGTAGGGGGCCTGCCCCTCTACGAGCAGTACTTC
TRBJ1-5,few,TRBV6-1,TRBD1,CASRTDRVSQPQHF,TGTGCCAGCAGAACAGACAGGGTCTCCCAGCCCCAGCATTTT
TRBJ2-5,.,TRBV12-3/TRBV12-4,TRBD2,CASSFGASGGQETQYF,TGTGCCAGCAGTTTCGGGGCTAGCGGGGGGCAAGAGACCCAGTACTTC